This T cell receptor beta chain was sequenced during a study of blood T cell repertoires in COVID-19. Across the whole study: Acute and convalescent COVID-19 samples came from the United States, Italy and Spain. PBMCs, B-cell-depleted T cells, or T cells provided the cDNA or gDNA that made up the material.

Original processing methods: Scientists estimated how many nucleated cells there were by amplifying reference gene primers. Assay: immunoSEQ multiplex PCR; the TCRdb copy retains only in-frame clones and omits some. V and J calls and clone size are those listed in that table; D and trimming were worked out from the DNA. The top ten clones hold roughly 4.3% of a sample with over 350,000 clones, around 88% of them seen once. V was cut by 7 bases and J by 5 bases, with 15 bases left in between. This CDR3 is 13 amino acids long. In germline, CDR1 is SGHRS, CDR2 YFSETQ. The chain employs TRBV5-1 and TRBJ2-5; D may be TRBD1 (6 bases). This receptor was taken from a woman aged 25-40 years with acute or convalescent COVID-19. Sequencing input: peripheral blood. DNA for the CDR3: TGCGCCAGCGCGAAAGGGGGTGGGGAGACCCAGTACTTC. Translating it yields CASAKGGGETQYF.